The rows below give T cell receptor beta chains drawn from one sample of a study of cytomegalovirus exposure and HLA in healthy donors. Repertoires were generated with immunoSEQ multiplex PCR, while TCRdb's copy carries only in-frame clones and drops some. The table records around 80,000 clones, roughly 72% of them present only once. The sequencing input was PBMCs. The receptors come from a man in his forties or fifties in good health and CMV-seropositive. Both conserved end residues are part of each CDR3. The D gene is left open where the match is weak. Only part of the rows carry a size: once, few, many, or a class if the clone is expanded.

J gene,V gene,clone size,D gene,CDR3 protein,CDR3 DNA
TRBJ2-2,TRBV2,few,TRBD1,CASSPSSGGEAGELFF,TGTGCCAGCAGTCCGTCTTCAGGGGGCGAGGCCGGGGAGCTGTTTTTT
TRBJ2-1,TRBV2,-,TRBD1,CASGTGFENNEQFF,TGTGCCAGCGGGACAGGGTTTGAGAACAATGAGCAGTTCTTC
TRBJ1-5,TRBV7-9,-,-,CASSFAAASGNQPQHF,TGTGCCAGCAGCTTTGCAGCGGCGTCGGGCAATCAGCCCCAGCATTTT
TRBJ1-1,TRBV4-1,-,-,CASSQEEKLNTEAFF,TGCGCCAGCAGCCAAGAAGAGAAGCTGAACACTGAAGCTTTCTTT
TRBJ2-1,TRBV19,-,TRBD2,CASSGLARIPYNEQFF,TGTGCCAGTAGTGGACTAGCGAGAATCCCCTACAATGAGCAGTTCTTC
TRBJ1-1,TRBV5-8,-,-,CASSLMKATEAFF,TGTGCCAGCAGCTTGATGAAAGCGACTGAAGCTTTCTTT
TRBJ1-1,TRBV5-1,once,-,CASSLAGQNTEAFF,TGCGCCAGCAGCTTGGCCGGACAGAACACTGAAGCTTTCTTT
TRBJ2-7,TRBV7-2,few,TRBD2,CASSPGRGESYEQYF,TGTGCCAGCAGCCCCGGCCGGGGGGAATCCTACGAGCAGTACTTC
TRBJ1-2,TRBV7-6,-,-,CASSPVTQGGYGYTF,TGTGCCAGCAGCCCAGTTACCCAAGGGGGTTATGGCTACACCTTC
TRBJ2-7,TRBV5-6,-,-,CASSLVGVYEQYF,TGTGCCAGCAGCTTAGTGGGAGTCTACGAGCAGTACTTC
TRBJ2-2,TRBV19,-,-,CASMDQGKDTGELFF,TGTGCCAGTATGGACCAGGGGAAAGACACCGGGGAGCTGTTTTTT
TRBJ1-1,TRBV5-1,-,TRBD1,CASSHGQGVANTEAFF,TGCGCCAGCAGCCACGGACAGGGGGTCGCAAACACTGAAGCTTTCTTT
TRBJ2-3,TRBV7-3,-,TRBD2,CASSPLGAGGPPSTDTQYF,TGTGCCAGCAGCCCCTTAGGAGCGGGAGGGCCCCCTAGCACAGATACGCAGTATTTT
TRBJ1-2,TRBV28,few,-,CASSSGRDDGYTF,TGTGCCAGCAGTTCCGGCAGGGATGATGGCTACACCTTC
TRBJ2-3,TRBV9,-,TRBD2,CASSSTGTRGTDTQYF,TGTGCCAGCAGCTCCACCGGGACTAGGGGGACAGATACGCAGTATTTT
TRBJ1-3,TRBV18,-,-,CASSPGGGTIYF,TGTGCCAGCTCACCGGGTGGAGGCACCATATATTTT
TRBJ1-2,TRBV27,-,-,CASSLSNFGRSLDGYTF,TGTGCCAGCAGTTTATCGAATTTTGGGCGAAGCTTAGATGGCTACACCTTC
TRBJ2-1,TRBV9,-,TRBD2,CASSLAGAGYNEQFF,TGTGCCAGCAGTTTAGCGGGAGCAGGCTACAATGAGCAGTTCTTC
TRBJ2-5,TRBV5-5,-,TRBD1,CASSATGGYQETQYF,TGTGCCAGCAGCGCCACAGGGGGCTACCAAGAGACCCAGTACTTC
TRBJ1-3,TRBV29-1,-,-,CSVEYSNSGNTIYF,TGCAGCGTTGAGTACAGTAACTCTGGAAACACCATATATTTT
TRBJ2-3,TRBV30,once,TRBD2,CAWSVGLAGADTQYF,TGTGCCTGGAGTGTAGGGCTAGCGGGAGCAGATACGCAGTATTTT
TRBJ2-3,TRBV10-1,-,TRBD2,CASSGSRTSGGLSTDTQYF,TGCGCCAGCAGCGGATCCAGGACTAGCGGGGGCCTAAGCACAGATACGCAGTATTTT
TRBJ2-7,TRBV6-6,-,-,CASRGNSNSYEQYF,TGTGCCAGCAGAGGTAACAGCAACTCCTACGAGCAGTACTTC
TRBJ2-2,TRBV2,-,-,CAGRTYTNLNTGELFF,TGTGCCGGCAGGACCTATACTAACTTGAACACCGGGGAGCTGTTTTTT
TRBJ2-7,TRBV9,-,TRBD2,CASSPSGSGINYEQYF,TGTGCCAGCAGCCCCAGCGGTAGCGGGATCAACTACGAGCAGTACTTC
TRBJ2-5,TRBV7-2,once,TRBD1,CASSLQGARETQYF,TGTGCCAGCAGCCTACAGGGGGCGAGAGAGACCCAGTACTTC
TRBJ2-7,TRBV5-6,-,-,CASSKPEPGGSYEQYF,TGTGCCAGCAGCAAACCCGAGCCCGGGGGCTCCTACGAGCAGTACTTC
TRBJ1-1,TRBV5-6,-,-,CASSSGNTEAFF,TGTGCCAGCAGCTCCGGGAACACTGAAGCTTTCTTT
TRBJ2-6,TRBV7-9,few,TRBD1,CASSIGTGSSGANVLTF,TGTGCCAGCAGCATCGGGACAGGGAGCTCTGGGGCCAACGTCCTGACTTTC
TRBJ2-7,TRBV21-1,-,-,CASSKDEDSNYEQYF,TGTGCCAGCAGCAAAGATGAGGACAGTAACTACGAGCAGTACTTC
TRBJ1-4,TRBV5-4,-,-,CASSASGTTIGTKLFF,TGTGCCAGCAGCGCCTCCGGGACAACGATCGGAACGAAACTGTTTTTT
TRBJ1-1,TRBV30,once,TRBD1,CAWSSTRTGGLGTEAFF,TGTGCCTGGAGTTCCACAAGGACAGGCGGCCTAGGGACTGAAGCTTTCTTT
TRBJ2-3,TRBV10-1,-,-,CASSETETSTDTQYF,TGCGCCAGCAGTGAGACAGAAACAAGCACAGATACGCAGTATTTT
TRBJ1-4,TRBV5-1,-,-,CASSFRTGANEKLFF,TGCGCCAGCAGCTTTAGAACAGGAGCTAATGAAAAACTGTTTTTT
TRBJ1-5,TRBV7-9,-,-,CASSPAHLNQPQHF,TGTGCCAGCAGCCCCGCCCATCTAAATCAGCCCCAGCATTTT
TRBJ1-2,TRBV7-2,-,-,CASSLVLGGGTDGYTF,TGTGCCAGCAGCTTAGTCTTGGGAGGGGGGACGGATGGCTACACCTTC
TRBJ2-5,TRBV28,-,-,CASFRQFPQETQYF,TGTGCCAGCTTCAGACAGTTCCCCCAAGAGACCCAGTACTTC
TRBJ1-2,TRBV28,-,TRBD1,CASSLSGSGTGYGYTF,TGTGCCAGCAGTTTATCGGGCTCCGGGACAGGGTATGGCTACACCTTC
TRBJ1-5,TRBV6-1,-,-,CASSGEGGNQPQHF,TGTGCCAGCAGTGGGGAAGGGGGCAATCAGCCCCAGCATTTT
TRBJ1-1,TRBV27,-,TRBD1,CASSLSTSQGAMTEAFF,TGTGCCAGCAGTTTATCCACATCACAGGGGGCTATGACTGAAGCTTTCTTT
TRBJ1-2,TRBV19,-,-,CASRRGINYGYTF,TGTGCCAGTAGGCGCGGGATTAACTATGGCTACACCTTC
TRBJ2-7,TRBV27,many,-,CASSLDTAAGEQYF,TGTGCCAGCAGTTTAGACACAGCGGCGGGCGAGCAGTACTTC